This T cell receptor (beta chain) derives from a study of CD8+CD57+ T cells in acquired aplastic anemia. Profiling of TCR beta VDJ combinations and CDR3 sequences used genomic DNA as template. TCRdb redid the calling of the reads with MiXCR, one entry per CDR3 protein. The sample has roughly 180,000 distinct CDR3 sequences, 45% to 50% seen once. This CDR3 has 15 residues. Germline V gene sequence: CDR1 LGHNA, CDR2 YNFKEQ. The V and J ends lost 0 bases and 2 bases respectively, with 10 bases between them. At least ten counts were recorded for this clonotype. The receptor comes from a human donor in good health. This chain connects TRBV4-2 to TRBJ2-5; D unclear. Sequencing was performed on sorted CD4+, CD8+, or CD8+CD57+ T cells (not recorded which) from PBMCs. The CDR3 is CASSQDLVGQETQYF. Here the CDR3 DNA reads TGTGCCAGCAGCCAAGATTTGGTCGGACAAGAGACCCAGTACTTC.